This T cell receptor (beta chain) was sequenced during a study of T cells in Graves' hyperthyroidism and ophthalmopathy. This clonotype was counted a few times. These patients, aged 18 to 65, had recently diagnosed hyperthyroidism lasting under 2 months. Initially, at the first diagnosis of hyperthyroidism and before any ophthalmopathy symptoms, blood was sampled. From RNA transcripts, TCR beta CDR3 regions were amplified. HTBI primers were the set used in a first-round RT-PCR of the TCR CDR3. TCRdb used MiXCR to reprocess the multiplex PCR reads, holding one entry per CDR3 protein. There are nearly 600,000 distinct CDR3 sequences in the sample; approximately 15% occur only once, and almost 6% lies in the top ten. This CDR3 region has 17 residues. V shed 4 bases and J shed 7 bases, with 20 bases lying between them. Germline CDR1 is MDHEN and CDR2 is SYDVKM.

The TCR was taken from a young woman with Graves' hyperthyroidism that later progressed to Graves' ophthalmopathy. J is TRBJ1-6 and V is TRBV28, with D possibly matching TRBD1 (6 bases). Sequencing used blood. CDR3 sequence (DNA): TGTGCCAGCAGTTCCTTGAGGCGGGACATGTGGAATTCACCCCTCCACTTT. Protein: CASSSLRRDMWNSPLHF.